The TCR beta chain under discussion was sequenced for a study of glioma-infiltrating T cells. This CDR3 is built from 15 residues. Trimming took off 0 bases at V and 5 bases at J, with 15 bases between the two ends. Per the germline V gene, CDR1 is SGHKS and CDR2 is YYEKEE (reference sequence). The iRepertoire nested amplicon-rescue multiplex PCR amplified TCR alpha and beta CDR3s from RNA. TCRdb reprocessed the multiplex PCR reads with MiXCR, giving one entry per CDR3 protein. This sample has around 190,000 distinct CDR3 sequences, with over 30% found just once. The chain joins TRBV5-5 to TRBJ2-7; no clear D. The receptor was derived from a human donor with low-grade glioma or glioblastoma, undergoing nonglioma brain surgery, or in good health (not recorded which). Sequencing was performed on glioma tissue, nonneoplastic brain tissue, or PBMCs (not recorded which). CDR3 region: CASSLANMIKNEQYF. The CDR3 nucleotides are TGTGCCAGCAGCTTGGCCAACATGATAAAAAACGAGCAGTACTTC.